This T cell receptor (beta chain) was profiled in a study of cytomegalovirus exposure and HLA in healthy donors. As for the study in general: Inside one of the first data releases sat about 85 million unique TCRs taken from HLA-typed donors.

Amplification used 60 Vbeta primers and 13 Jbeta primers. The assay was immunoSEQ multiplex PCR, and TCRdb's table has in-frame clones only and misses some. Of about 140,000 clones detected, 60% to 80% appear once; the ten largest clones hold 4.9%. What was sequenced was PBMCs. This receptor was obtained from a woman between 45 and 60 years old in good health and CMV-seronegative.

CDR3 loop: CASSLTFNRQETQYF. The CDR3 nucleotides are TGTGCCAGCAGCTTAACCTTCAACAGACAAGAGACCCAGTACTTC. This chain uses TRBV7-6 with TRBJ2-5; the D is unclear. The length of the CDR3 is 15 residues. The germline gives CDR1 SGHVS, CDR2 FNYEAQ. V was shortened by 2 bases and J by 2 bases, with 12 bases between the two germline ends.